This TCR beta chain originates from a study of cytomegalovirus exposure and HLA in healthy donors. Study summary: A prior study identified 110 million or so unique TCR beta sequences from around 180 million T cells. Of the donors genotyped, approximately 410 in all, over 80% fell in the Caucasian-associated ancestry cluster.

This clone was recorded once. Antigen unknown. Overall study results and limits: A missense variant in DCLRE1C was later tied to TCR beta V- and J-gene trimming. CMV serostatus was the only immune exposure information that was available.

PCR employed 60 Vbeta and 13 Jbeta primers. Here immunoSEQ multiplex PCR was the method, and the copy in TCRdb shows in-frame clones only, minus some. The table has roughly 140,000 clones, roughly three quarters seen once. The germline V and J ends were trimmed by 2 bases and 4 bases, with 11 bases remaining between them. The germline V gene encodes CDR1 KGHSH and CDR2 LQKENI. The CDR3 covers 14 residues. The sequence derives from a woman aged 50 to 60 in good health and CMV-seronegative. The specimen was PBMCs. The gene calls are TRBV18 and TRBJ1-2; D unclear. The CDR3 is CASSPSGFGYGYTF. The CDR3 nucleotides read TGTGCCAGCTCACCATCAGGCTTTGGCTATGGCTACACCTTC.